The rows below give T cell receptor beta chains drawn from one sample of a study of T-cell memory formation after mild COVID-19. Each CDR3 protein gets one entry after TCRdb re-called the 5' RACE reads with MiXCR. The sample records approximately 240,000 distinct CDR3 sequences, approximately 16% being singletons. The sequenced sample consisted of PBMCs or a T cell subset sorted from them (not recorded which). These receptors all come from a man between 18 and 29 years old who had mild COVID-19 (a few samples of this study predate the infection). Cell type and time point are not known. CDR3s include the opening cysteine and the closing phenylalanine or tryptophan. A D gene is named only where the DNA matches it firmly. Clone size is not always given. Where it is, it says once, few, many or a class for expanded clones.

D gene,V gene,J gene,clone size,CDR3 DNA,CDR3 protein
TRBD1,TRBV5-6,TRBJ2-2,few,TGTGCCAGCAGCGTGACAGGGGTCACCGGGGAGCTGTTTTTT,CASSVTGVTGELFF
-,TRBV10-1,TRBJ2-5,-,TGCGCCAGCAGTGAGGGGGAGACCCAGTACTTC,CASSEGETQYF
-,TRBV5-1,TRBJ2-6,few,TGCGCCAGCAGCTTGGTTTTGCTCTCTGGGGCCAACGTCCTGACTTTC,CASSLVLLSGANVLTF
TRBD1,TRBV4-1,TRBJ1-1,-,TGCGCCAGCAGCCACAACCGGGACAGGGGCACTGAAGCTTTCTTT,CASSHNRDRGTEAFF
-,TRBV3-2,TRBJ2-3,-,TGTGCCAGCAGGGGGACGGCTAGCACAGATACGCAGTATTTT,CASRGTASTDTQYF
-,TRBV5-1,TRBJ2-2,few,TGCGCCAGCAGCTTGGCCAGTGCGCCGAACACCGGGGAGCTGTTTTTT,CASSLASAPNTGELFF
-,TRBV5-1,TRBJ2-5,few,TGCGCCAGCAGCTACACATTACAGAAAGAGACCCAGTACTTC,CASSYTLQKETQYF
-,TRBV7-2,TRBJ2-1,few,TGTGCCAGCAGCTTAGTTGGACTTAACAATGAGCAGTTCTTC,CASSLVGLNNEQFF
TRBD1,TRBV6-6,TRBJ2-3,few,TGTGCCAGCAGTCAACAGGGGAGCCCCACAGATACGCAGTATTTT,CASSQQGSPTDTQYF
-,TRBV7-2,TRBJ1-2,-,TGTGCCAGCAGCTCAACAGGAGTGGGCTACACCTTC,CASSSTGVGYTF
-,TRBV3-1,TRBJ2-1,-,TGTGCCAGCAGCCAAGATTGGACCGGAGGATACAATGAGCAGTTCTTC,CASSQDWTGGYNEQFF
TRBD2,TRBV12-3/TRBV12-4,TRBJ2-3,many,TGTGCCAGCAGGCACTCGGGGGGGGCAGATACGCAGTATTTT,CASRHSGGADTQYF
-,TRBV20-1,TRBJ1-5,-,TGCAGTGCCTCAGGGCATAGCAATCAGCCCCAGCATTTT,CSASGHSNQPQHF
TRBD1,TRBV6-5,TRBJ2-7,-,TGTGCCAGCAGTTTCGACAGGGAGTCCTACGAGCAGTACTTC,CASSFDRESYEQYF
-,TRBV12-3/TRBV12-4,TRBJ1-1,many,TGTGCCAGCAGTTTCTGGGGCGCCACTGAAGCTTTCTTT,CASSFWGATEAFF
-,TRBV3-1,TRBJ2-7,few,TGTGCCAGCAGCCAAGCAGGGCCACGGGACGAGCAGTACTTC,CASSQAGPRDEQYF
-,TRBV6-2/TRBV6-3,TRBJ1-1,few,TGTGCCAGCAGTTACCGGGGGGACCAAGCTTTCTTT,CASSYRGDQAFF
TRBD1,TRBV5-1,TRBJ2-5,-,TGCGCCAGCAGCTTGGACGGGCAGGGGGCAGGACGTGAGACCCAGTACTTC,CASSLDGQGAGRETQYF
-,TRBV28,TRBJ2-5,few,TGTGCCAGCAGGAAGACAGTCCGGGTGACCCAGTACTTC,CASRKTVRVTQYF
TRBD2,TRBV20-1,TRBJ2-1,-,TGCAGTGCTAGGACTAGCGGGGGGGCCGGTAGCTCCTACAATGAGCAGTTCTTC,CSARTSGGAGSSYNEQFF
TRBD1,TRBV5-1,TRBJ2-7,few,TGCGCCAGCAGCTTGACAGGGGTTCCCTACGAGCAGTACTTC,CASSLTGVPYEQYF
-,TRBV10-3,TRBJ1-1,few,TGTGCCATCAGTGAAGGGGGGGCGAGTGGGACTGAAGCTTTCTTT,CAISEGGASGTEAFF
-,TRBV20-1,TRBJ2-2,-,TGCAGTGCCACCCGGGGAGGGGAGCTGTTTTTT,CSATRGGELFF
TRBD1,TRBV18,TRBJ1-4,-,TGTGCCAGCTCACCACCTAGGACAGGGGGCGAAAAACTGTTTTTT,CASSPPRTGGEKLFF
-,TRBV9,TRBJ2-2,-,TGTGCCAGCAGCAACGCTAACAGACGAGGAGGGACCGGGGAGCTGTTTTTT,CASSNANRRGGTGELFF
TRBD2,TRBV6-5,TRBJ2-5,-,TGTGCCAGCAGACGCGGGACTAGCGAGACCCAGTACTTC,CASRRGTSETQYF
TRBD1,TRBV3-1,TRBJ2-1,few,TGTGCCAGCAGCCAAGAGAGGGGGCAGGTACCGTTCTTC,CASSQERGQVPFF
TRBD2,TRBV7-3,TRBJ2-1,-,TGTGCCAGCAGCCCAGGGACTAGCCCGGATGAGCAGTTCTTC,CASSPGTSPDEQFF
TRBD2,TRBV5-1,TRBJ2-1,few,TGCGCCAGCAGCATTAGCGGGGCCGAGGGAAATGAGCAGTTCTTC,CASSISGAEGNEQFF
TRBD1,TRBV29-1,TRBJ1-1,-,TGCAGCGGTAAGGACAGGGTCGTGAACACTGAAGCTTTCTTT,CSGKDRVVNTEAFF
-,TRBV5-1,TRBJ1-5,few,TGCGCCAGCAGAGGGCAACCCGATCAGCCCCAGCATTTT,CASRGQPDQPQHF
-,TRBV19,TRBJ2-2,-,TGTGCCAGTAGTATCATCGACACCGGGGAGCTGTTTTTT,CASSIIDTGELFF
TRBD2,TRBV4-2,TRBJ2-7,few,TGTGCCAGCAGCCCAGCGGGGGCCTCCTACGAGCAGTACTTC,CASSPAGASYEQYF